The clone carrying this T cell receptor (beta chain) was found many times. The antigen remains undetermined. Unique molecular identifiers had been added to the TCR beta cDNA libraries. TCRdb re-called the PCR reads through MiXCR, storing one row per CDR3 protein. The sample has around 260,000 distinct CDR3 sequences, approximately 34% seen once; the top ten hold under 5.5%. The data were taken from a study of post-analysis software for immune sequencing data. For the study at large: Both relapsing-remitting and secondary progressive multiple sclerosis featured among the disease courses, as did progressive-relapsing multiple sclerosis. Study findings and constraints: About 5 TRBV segments (TRBV5-6, TRBV5-1 and TRBV20-1 among them) occurred more frequently in patients than in controls. Those with multiple sclerosis, the patient group, showed significantly lower normalized Chao1 diversity than controls. Under the F measure, samples that were prepared in one batch clustered strongly together.

Germline assignment: CDR1 SGHRS and CDR2 YFSETQ. V lost 7 bases to trimming and J lost 1 base; unmatched junction nucleotides: 9. The CDR3 totals 15 residues. The chain has TRBV5-1 and TRBJ2-5; 8 bases are a match to TRBD1. The specimen sequenced was blood. The sequence came from a girl between 5 and 17 years old with multiple sclerosis. The CDR3 nucleotides are TGCGCCAGCCGCCGAGACAGGGGAACCCAAGAGACCCAGTACTTC. Translation: CASRRDRGTQETQYF. Using reference TRBV5-1 and TRBJ2-5 for the parts outside the CDR3, the full variable domain is KAGVTQTPRYLIKTRGQQVTLSCSPISGHRSVSWYQQTPGQGLQFLFEYFSETQRNKGNFPGRFSGRQFSNSRSEMNVSTLELGDSALYLCASRRDRGTQETQYFGPGTRLLVL.